This TCR beta chain was sequenced during a study of blood T cell repertoires in COVID-19. Sequencing was performed with immunoSEQ multiplex PCR; in TCRdb, only in-frame clones are kept and a portion is missing. The sample includes under 200,000 clones, around 80% of them seen just once. The table lists this clone with a few counts. This CDR3 spans 16 amino acids. V shed 2 bases, J shed 8 bases, and the junction held 11 bases outside the gene matches. CDR1 SGHRS and CDR2 YFSETQ come from the germline V gene. The TCR comes from a woman aged 55-75 years who had recovered from COVID-19. The material sequenced was PBMCs or T cells enriched from blood (not recorded which). The chain couples TRBV5-1 to TRBJ2-1, with 9 positions matching TRBD1. The CDR3 region has the DNA TGCGCCAGCAGCTTTCGAGGACAGGGGAGTTTCGATGAGCAGTTCTTC. This codes for CASSFRGQGSFDEQFF.